The source of this T cell receptor beta chain is a study of cytomegalovirus exposure and HLA in healthy donors. Notes on this clone: Its antigen is as yet unknown.

V dropped 7 bases and J dropped 5 bases, with 17 bases sitting between them. CDR3 length: 14 amino acids. CDR1 MNHNS and CDR2 SASEGT come from the germline V gene. The study ran its PCR with 60 Vbeta and 13 Jbeta primers. The assay was immunoSEQ multiplex PCR, and TCRdb's table has in-frame clones only and misses some. Of about 160,000 clones listed, roughly four fifths are singletons. Nominally healthy donors were sampled, though unrecorded immune exposures were likely. Study-wide results and limits: A few of the chains that were CMV-associated were confirmed in vitro to be specific for CMV antigens. CMV serostatus was the only recorded immune exposure for donors. Sequencing probably produced one cluster of sequence variants that were highly shared.

The chain is built from TRBV6-1 and TRBJ2-5; no clear D. This clonotype originated in a woman aged 18-35 years in good health and CMV-seronegative. Source material: PBMCs. Here the CDR3 DNA reads TGTGCCAGCACTGTGACGGAATTGCGGGAGACCCAGTACTTC. Translating it yields CASTVTELRETQYF.